These T cell receptor beta chains were read from a single sample in a study of human T cells and chemical hapten exposure. Each CDR3 protein is one row after TCRdb ran MiXCR on the RACE reads. The sample includes around 92,000 distinct CDR3 sequences, 10% to 14% of them seen just once. This specimen was whole blood, taken in connection with sensitization to the hapten diphenylcyclopropenone (DPC). The receptors come from a woman between 55 and 75 years old with alopecia areata. Some clones in this sample may be carry-over from other donors' samples. The CDR3 runs from the conserved cysteine through the conserved F or W. The D gene is left open where the match is weak. Expanded clones get a size class; other rows say once, few or many, or leave the size out.

J gene	clone size	V gene	D gene	CDR3 DNA	CDR3 protein
TRBJ2-7	few	TRBV12-3/TRBV12-4	-	TGTGCCAGCAGTTTCACCCGGTACGAGCAGTACTTC	CASSFTRYEQYF
TRBJ1-4	-	TRBV7-3	-	TGTGCCAGCAGTCCATCCCGTAATGAAAAACTGTTTTTT	CASSPSRNEKLFF
TRBJ2-5	-	TRBV5-1	-	TGCGCCAGCAGCCGTGGACAGTTCCAAGAGACCCAGTACTTC	CASSRGQFQETQYF
TRBJ2-3	-	TRBV7-6	-	TGTGCCAGCAGCTTGGGAGGCGACTGGCCGGCAGATACGCAGTATTTT	CASSLGGDWPADTQYF
TRBJ2-7	many	TRBV27	-	TGTGCCAGCAGTTCCGTCGGGACGGAAGCCTACGAGCAGTACTTC	CASSSVGTEAYEQYF
TRBJ1-2	many	TRBV29-1	-	TGCAGCGTTATGAGGGCAGGGCAAGGCTACACCTTC	CSVMRAGQGYTF
TRBJ2-2	-	TRBV11-3	-	TGTGCCAGCAGCCCCCGAAGTTCCGGGAACACCGGGGAGCTGTTTTTT	CASSPRSSGNTGELFF
TRBJ1-4	few	TRBV20-1	-	TGCAGTGCTAGAGGGGGGGCCGGTGAAAAACTTTTTTTT	CSARGGAGEKLFF
TRBJ1-3	-	TRBV12-3/TRBV12-4	-	TGTGCCAGCAGGCCCACAGGGTCCTCTGGAAACACCATATATTTT	CASRPTGSSGNTIYF
TRBJ2-3	many	TRBV5-6	-	TGTGCCAGCAGACGAAGGGTCACAGATACGCAGTATTTT	CASRRRVTDTQYF
TRBJ2-7	many	TRBV5-1	TRBD1	TGCGCCAGCAGCTTCCTGACAGGGGGCGAGGACGAGCAGTACTTC	CASSFLTGGEDEQYF
TRBJ2-5	few	TRBV3-1	-	TGTGCCACCTCCGGTCAGGGACACCAAGAGACCCAGTACTTC	CATSGQGHQETQYF
TRBJ2-2	-	TRBV7-9	-	TGTGCCAGCAGCTTAGTCGGCAGGAAAGGGCCTTACACCGGGGAGCTGTTTTTT	CASSLVGRKGPYTGELFF
TRBJ2-1	few	TRBV18	-	TGTGCCAGCTCACTTCTGGCGGGGTACTACAATGAGCAGTTCTTC	CASSLLAGYYNEQFF
TRBJ2-7	-	TRBV7-9	TRBD2	TGTGCCAGCAGCCGGGAGGGGGTTAGCGAGCAGTACTTC	CASSREGVSEQYF
TRBJ1-5	many	TRBV9	-	TGTGCCAGCAGCTCCCAGGGCAGGGGAGGGCCCCAGCATTTT	CASSSQGRGGPQHF
TRBJ1-2	once	TRBV5-1	-	TGCGCCAGCAGCTTGGGTCCCAGTCCAGTACTCTACACCTTC	CASSLGPSPVLYTF
TRBJ2-1	many	TRBV2	TRBD2	TGTGCCAGCTTGGGACTAGACCCCAATGAGCAGTTCTTC	CASLGLDPNEQFF
TRBJ1-6	many	TRBV3-1	-	TGTGCCAGCAGCCAAGGAGAGGCTCTTCCCCTCCACTTT	CASSQGEALPLHF
TRBJ2-5	-	TRBV20-1	-	TGCAGTGCTAGAGATCCGGGGAGTGAGACCCAGTACTTC	CSARDPGSETQYF
TRBJ2-7	many	TRBV7-9	-	TGTGCCAGCAGCTTAGGCGCGGTTTCCCACTGGGAGCAGTACTTC	CASSLGAVSHWEQYF
TRBJ1-1	few	TRBV7-9	-	TGTGCCAGCAGCTTAATGAAGAACACTGAAGCTTTCTTT	CASSLMKNTEAFF
TRBJ1-5	few	TRBV30	-	TGTGCCTGGAGGCAGGATAGCAATCAGCCCCAGCATTTT	CAWRQDSNQPQHF
TRBJ2-1	few	TRBV20-1	TRBD2	TGCAGTGCTCGCCGGACTAGCGGGGGCGTTTTTCCCCCCACACCCCAATTC	CSARRTSGGVFPPTPQF
TRBJ1-3	many	TRBV7-6	-	TGTGCCAGCAGCGTACAGGGCTCTGGAAACACCATATATTTT	CASSVQGSGNTIYF
TRBJ2-3	many	TRBV6-2/TRBV6-3	-	TGTGCCAGCAGTTACCCGCCGTCCACAGATACGCAGTATTTT	CASSYPPSTDTQYF
TRBJ1-5	many	TRBV2	-	TGTGCCAGCAGTTTCGCGGGGTTGGATCAGCCCCAGCATTTT	CASSFAGLDQPQHF
TRBJ2-5	-	TRBV7-2	-	TGTGCCAGCAGCTTCTCGGGGAGCCAAGAGACCCAGTACTTC	CASSFSGSQETQYF
TRBJ1-1	many	TRBV7-3	-	TGTGCCAGCAGCCCTAATGCAGGGACGGCTGAAGCTTTCTTT	CASSPNAGTAEAFF
TRBJ2-3	many	TRBV27	-	TGTGCCAGCAGTTGGGCCGCGCGCACAGATACGCAGTATTTT	CASSWAARTDTQYF
TRBJ2-1	-	TRBV4-1	TRBD1	TGCGCCAGCAGCCAATTACCCGGACAGGACTTCTACAATGAGCAGTTCTTC	CASSQLPGQDFYNEQFF
TRBJ2-3	many	TRBV2	-	TGTGCCAGCAGTGTTTTCAGGGACACAGATACGCAGTATTTT	CASSVFRDTDTQYF
TRBJ1-4	many	TRBV5-1	-	TGCGCCAGCAGCTTGGTCGCCCAGGGAGGAGAAAAACTGTTTTTT	CASSLVAQGGEKLFF
TRBJ1-3	few	TRBV7-2	TRBD1	TGTGCCAGCAGGAAGACAGGGGCTGGAAACACCATATATTTT	CASRKTGAGNTIYF
TRBJ2-7	many	TRBV6-6	TRBD1	TGTGCCAGCAGTGGACCGGGACAGGACTACGAGCAGTACTTC	CASSGPGQDYEQYF
TRBJ2-2	-	TRBV12-3/TRBV12-4	TRBD2	TGTGCCAGCAGTCGCCTTGCGGGGGGGATCACCGGGGAGCTGTTTTTT	CASSRLAGGITGELFF
TRBJ1-2	few	TRBV28	-	TGTGCCAGCACCCTGACGGGCTCTGGCTACACCTTC	CASTLTGSGYTF
TRBJ2-1	few	TRBV10-1	TRBD2	TGCGCCAGCAGTGAGAGGTTTGGGGTAGCGGGGTCCTACAATGAGCAGTTCTTC	CASSERFGVAGSYNEQFF
TRBJ2-1	many	TRBV7-6	TRBD2	TGTGCCAGCAGCCTCCTTCCGGGGGGGCTATTCAATGAGCAGTTCTTC	CASSLLPGGLFNEQFF
TRBJ2-6	many	TRBV7-9	TRBD1	TGTGCCAGCAGAATGATTCAAGGGACAGGGGTTAGTGGGGCCAACGTCCTGACTTTC	CASRMIQGTGVSGANVLTF
TRBJ2-2	many	TRBV5-1	-	TGCGCCAGCAGCTTGGGAACCCCGAACACCGGGGAGCTGTTTTTT	CASSLGTPNTGELFF
TRBJ2-2	-	TRBV5-4	-	TGTGCCAGCAGCACCACCGGGACATTTCTAACCGGGGAGCTGTTTTTT	CASSTTGTFLTGELFF
TRBJ2-7	many	TRBV11-2	-	TGTGCCAGCAGCCCGCGGCTGCAAATTCGCTACGAGCAGTACTTC	CASSPRLQIRYEQYF
TRBJ2-5	many	TRBV5-1	-	TGCGCCAGCAGTCCTGACCGGGGGGCCCAAGAGACCCAGTACTTC	CASSPDRGAQETQYF
TRBJ2-2	few	TRBV12-3/TRBV12-4	-	TGTGCCAGCAGTTCTCGGGGTCCACAGACCGGGGAGCTGTTTTTT	CASSSRGPQTGELFF
TRBJ2-2	few	TRBV7-7	TRBD1	TGTGCTAGCAGCGGACAGGGGCCTGGCACCGGGGAGCTGTTTTTT	CASSGQGPGTGELFF
TRBJ2-5	many	TRBV29-1	-	TGCAGCGTTGATGAGAGCGTAGGGGAGACCCAGTACTTC	CSVDESVGETQYF
TRBJ1-3	few	TRBV5-1	-	TGCGCCAGCAGCTTGCAGGATTCTGGAAACACCATATATTTT	CASSLQDSGNTIYF
TRBJ1-2	many	TRBV5-1	-	TGCGCCAGCAGCTTGGCGTCGGCCTATGGCTACACCTTC	CASSLASAYGYTF
TRBJ2-7	many	TRBV6-2/TRBV6-3	TRBD1	TGTGCCAGCAATAGACAGGGCAGCTCCTACGAGCAGTACTTC	CASNRQGSSYEQYF